These 19 T cell receptor beta chains were all obtained from the same sample, sequenced in a study of blood T cell repertoires in COVID-19. Assay used: immunoSEQ multiplex PCR; TCRdb lists only in-frame clones, some missing. The data contain 250,000 to 300,000 clones, roughly 90% of them singletons. The sequencing sample was made of peripheral blood. Every receptor here comes from a woman aged 25 to 39 with COVID-19, enrolled during active disease.

Remarks on this clone: The junction differs from germline at one of its ends, possibly a read error. The rearrangement uses TRBV28 and TRBJ1-6; D gene unclear. Germline V gives CDR1 MDHEN, CDR2 SYDVKM. The CDR3 has 12 residues. The CDR3 DNA reads TGTGCCAGCACCCTCTATGATTCACCCCTCCACTTT. Protein: CASTLYDSPLHF.

The genes are TRBV29-1 and TRBJ1-2; 7 bases match TRBD1. Germline loops: CDR1 SQVTM, CDR2 ANQGSEA. The CDR3 loop spans 13 amino acids. J lost 5 bases, V lost 4 bases, and 7 bases had no gene match. Here the CDR3 reads CSVVQGWGYGYTF. The CDR3 DNA reads TGCAGCGTTGTACAGGGGTGGGGGTATGGCTACACCTTC.

The chain carries TRBV5-4 and TRBJ2-3, with 8 bases that match TRBD2. The CDR3 consists of 16 residues. The V segment lost 0 bases and the J segment 2 bases; nucleotides outside the gene matches: 5. CDR1 and CDR2 (germline): SGHNT, YYREEE (reference sequence). The chain's CDR3 is CASSLGLAGYTDTQYF. CDR3 bases: TGTGCCAGCAGCTTGGGGTTAGCGGGGTACACAGATACGCAGTATTTT. Together with reference TRBV5-4 and TRBJ2-3, the CDR3 gives the full variable domain: ETGVTQSPTHLIKTRGQQVTLRCSSQSGHNTVSWYQQALGQGPQFIFQYYREEENGRGNFPPRFSGLQFPNYSSELNVNALELDDSALYLCASSLGLAGYTDTQYFGPGTRLTVL.

This clone has a single count. The genes are TRBV5-6 and TRBJ2-7, with TRBD2 identical over 10 bases. Looked up from germline, CDR1 is SGHDT and CDR2 is YYEEEE. The V and J ends lost 0 bases and 7 bases, in that order; junction bases with no gene match: 10. The CDR3 is made up of 16 amino acids. The CDR3 sequence is CASSLAPAGGPVEQYF. The CDR3 coding sequence is TGTGCCAGCAGCTTGGCCCCAGCGGGGGGGCCAGTGGAGCAGTACTTC. The whole variable domain, remainder taken from reference TRBV5-6 and TRBJ2-7, is DAGVTQSPTHLIKTRGQQVTLRCSPKSGHDTVSWYQQALGQGPQFIFQYYEEEERQRGNFPDRFSGHQFPNYSSELNVNALLLGDSALYLCASSLAPAGGPVEQYFGPGTRLTVT.

This clone was detected only once. Here the CDR3 reads CASSLTGAGNTIYF. DNA of the CDR3: TGTGCCAGCAGCCTGACAGGGGCGGGAAACACCATATATTTT. This rearrangement joins TRBV27 to TRBJ1-3, with TRBD1 identical over 8 bases. This CDR3 region has 14 residues. V shed 6 bases, J shed 4 bases, and the junction held 5 bases outside the gene matches. Germline lookup yields CDR1 MNHEY and CDR2 SMNVEV (reference sequence).

The V call is TRBV11-2, the J call TRBJ2-7; D is perhaps TRBD2 (6 bases). V was clipped by 4 bases and J by 7 bases, with 11 bases between them. The CDR3 is made up of 12 amino acids. Germline V gives CDR1 SGHAT, CDR2 FQNNGV. In DNA, the CDR3 is TGTGCCAGCAGCTCATGGACTACTGAGCAGTACTTC. It specifies CASSSWTTEQYF.

In the case of this clone: A read error may produce the germline difference seen at one junction end. The chain uses TRBV3-1 (or the pseudogene TRBV3-2) and TRBJ2-3; no firm D call. Germline loops: CDR1 LGHDT, CDR2 YNNKEL (reference sequence). CDR3 size: 13 residues. This CDR3 reads CASSQERTATQYF. CDR3 sequence (DNA): TGTGCCAGCAGCCAAGAAAGAACAGCTACGCAGTATTTT.

The chain uses TRBV7-9 and TRBJ1-5, with 9 bases identical to TRBD1. The CDR3 consists of 16 residues. CDR1 and CDR2 (germline): SEHNR, FQNEAQ (reference sequence). V trimming: 5 bases; J trimming: 9 bases; junction bases outside the gene matches: 14. In DNA, the CDR3 is TGTGCCAGCAGCCCAGGAGGACAGGGGAGGGGTGGGCCCCAGCATTTT. The encoded protein is CASSPGGQGRGGPQHF. Full variable domain (missing parts from reference TRBV7-9 and TRBJ1-5): DTGVSQNPRHKITKRGQNVTFRCDPISEHNRLYWYRQTLGQGPEFLTYFQNEAQLEKSRLLSDRFSAERPKGSFSTLEIQRTEQGDSAMYLCASSPGGQGRGGPQHFGDGTRLSIL.

This chain connects TRBV12-3 or TRBV12-4 to TRBJ2-7; a possible D gene is TRBD2 (6 bases). The CDR3 covers 13 residues. With 6 bases removed from V and 2 bases from J, the gap between germline ends came to 11 bases. DNA for the CDR3: TGTGCCAGCAGCTGGGGGGTAACCTACGAGCAGTACTTC. Translated, it gives CASSWGVTYEQYF.

This clone appeared a single time. This chain joins TRBV6-5 and TRBJ1-2; no clear D gene. V was cut by 7 bases and J by 5 bases, with 17 bases left in between. The CDR3 loop spans 14 amino acids. Germline V gives CDR1 MNHEY, CDR2 SVGAGI. The CDR3 loop reads CASTGSEWEYGYTF. CDR3 DNA sequence: TGTGCCAGCACCGGATCGGAATGGGAGTATGGCTACACCTTC.

This chain uses TRBV30 with TRBJ1-5, with D unclear. The CDR3 covers 14 residues. Deletions cut 0 bases from V and 7 bases from J, with 13 bases between. The germline CDR1 and CDR2 sequences are GTSNPN and SVGIG (reference sequence). CDR3 loop: CAWSVKTSGQPQHF. The CDR3 coding sequence is TGTGCCTGGAGTGTAAAGACGTCAGGACAGCCCCAGCATTTT. Full variable domain (outside the CDR3, taken from reference TRBV30 and TRBJ1-5): SQTIHQWPATLVQPVGSPLSLECTVEGTSNPNLYWYRQAAGRGLQLLFYSVGIGQISSEVPQNLSASRPQDRQFILSSKKLLLSDSGFYLCAWSVKTSGQPQHFGDGTRLSIL.

The chain has TRBV7-9 and TRBJ1-6; possible D gene TRBD1, 6 bases. Germline CDR1 and CDR2: SEHNR and FQNEAQ (reference sequence). V was clipped by 5 bases and J by 13 bases, with 18 bases between them. The length of the CDR3 is 14 residues. The CDR3 nucleotides read TGTGCCAGCAGCCTCACAGGGACCGGCTCGCCCCTCCACTTT. It encodes CASSLTGTGSPLHF.

The CDR3 DNA follows: TGTGCCAGCAGCTTACAAGGGGGCCCCCTATGGCAGTACTTC. Translating gives CASSLQGGPLWQYF. This sequence joins TRBV13 and TRBJ2-7; TRBD1 agrees at 7 bases. The CDR3 is 14 amino acids. Germline V CDR1 and CDR2: PRHDT, FYEKMQ (reference sequence). V dropped 2 bases and J dropped 9; count of bases not matched to a gene: 10.

The CDR3 coding sequence is TGTGCTAGTGGTTTGTCTCTGGGAGGGGGGAACTATGGCTACACCTTC. Encoded protein: CASGLSLGGGNYGYTF. The chain is built from TRBV12-5 and TRBJ1-2, with D possibly TRBD1 on 6 matching bases. This CDR3 has 16 amino acids. The germline V gene has CDR1 LGHNT and CDR2 FRNRAP. Trimming cost V 2 bases and J 2 bases, with 15 bases left between them.

Turning to this clone: The junction differs from germline at one of its ends, possibly a read error. The V gene is TRBV13, the J gene TRBJ2-5; tentatively, D is TRBD2 (6 bases). This CDR3 is built from 12 residues. Germline V CDR1 and CDR2: PRHDT, FYEKMQ (reference sequence). CDR3 in amino acids: CASSLGRETQYF. CDR3 DNA: TGTGCCAGCAGCCTAGGGAGGGAGACCCAGTACTTC. The full variable domain, its missing parts supplied by reference TRBV13 and TRBJ2-5, is AAGVIQSPRHLIKEKRETATLKCYPIPRHDTVYWYQQGPGQDPQFLISFYEKMQSDKGSIPDRFSAQQFSDYHSELNMSSLELGDSALYFCASSLGRETQYFGPGTRLLVL.

The gene calls are TRBV5-5 and TRBJ1-4; D ambiguous. Trimming removed 3 bases from V and 8 bases from J, with 8 bases in between. The CDR3 is 12 residues long. Germline V gives CDR1 SGHKS, CDR2 YYEKEE (reference sequence). In nucleotides, the CDR3 is TGTGCCAGCAGCTGGGCGGGGGAAAAACTGTTTTTT. Residues: CASSWAGEKLFF.

The chain joins TRBV2 to TRBJ2-7; D might be TRBD2 (5 bases). The V gene lost 6 bases and the J gene lost 3 bases, with 15 bases spanning the gap. Germline loops: CDR1 SNHLY, CDR2 FYNNEI. The CDR3 extends over 14 amino acids. CDR3 in amino acids: CASRERGSNYEQYF. The CDR3 region has the DNA TGTGCCAGCAGGGAACGGGGTTCGAACTACGAGCAGTACTTC.

In this sample, this clone turned up many times. This chain uses TRBV4-2 with TRBJ1-1; D not resolved. The germline V gene encodes CDR1 LGHNA and CDR2 YNFKEQ. The CDR3 runs 13 residues. V lost 1 base, J lost 11 bases, and 14 bases lay in between. The CDR3 sequence is CASSQGNLLWAFF. DNA for the CDR3: TGTGCCAGCAGCCAAGGCAACCTCCTATGGGCTTTCTTT.

V is TRBV2 and J is TRBJ2-1; D gene ambiguous. The CDR3 contains 15 residues. V was trimmed by 3 bases and J by 1 base, leaving 10 bases between them. Germline-derived CDR1 and CDR2 are SNHLY and FYNNEI. The CDR3 protein is CASSDTEDSYNEQFF. In DNA, the CDR3 is TGTGCCAGCAGTGATACCGAGGATTCCTACAATGAGCAGTTCTTC.